The clone carrying this T cell receptor (beta chain) was counted a single time. The entry originates in a study of OX40 agonist ivuxolimab in advanced cancers. Looking at the study overall: Ivuxolimab, which patients received intravenously every 2 weeks, was dosed at 0.01 to 10 mg/kg.

This table comes from immunoSEQ multiplex PCR, and its TCRdb copy is limited to in-frame clones, with some not included. The sample has some 58,000 clones, 85% seen once. Trimming took off 0 bases at V and 2 bases at J, with 14 bases between the two ends. This CDR3 region has 17 residues. Germline V lookup: CDR1 LNHNV, CDR2 YYDKDF (reference sequence). The chain uses TRBV15 and TRBJ1-5, with D tentatively TRBD1 (5 bases). This sequence originates from an adult with an advanced solid tumor such as melanoma, head and neck, liver or kidney cancer. Material: CD4+ or CD8+ T cells sorted from blood, obtained in a trial of the OX40 agonist ivuxolimab. The CDR3 loop reads CATSRDQQGIRNQPQHF. CDR3 sequence (DNA): TGTGCCACCAGCAGAGATCAGCAGGGTATACGCAATCAGCCCCAGCATTTT.